This T cell receptor (beta chain) was profiled in a study of T cell repertoires in cytomegalovirus infection. TCRdb used MiXCR to reprocess the reads, holding one entry per CDR3 protein. The data show over 40,000 distinct CDR3 sequences, 15% to 25% seen once. Trimming removed 4 bases at V and 3 bases at J, with 7 bases between. CDR1 is SGHVS, CDR2 FNYEAQ, per germline. The CDR3 consists of 13 residues. This clonotype has ten or more counts. The antigen is undetermined. Sample: CD8+ T cells from cultured PBMCs, taken from culture after CMV antigen stimulation. The receptor was isolated from a human donor in good health (CMV status not recorded). Some clones in this sample may be carry-over from other donors' samples. The rearrangement uses TRBV7-6 and TRBJ1-5; no definite D call. CDR3 amino acids: CASSSYPNQPQHF. CDR3 DNA sequence: TGTGCCAGCAGCTCCTACCCCAATCAGCCCCAGCATTTT.